This T cell receptor (beta chain) was profiled in a study of Graves' ophthalmopathy and Graves' hyperthyroidism. Study at large: Peripheral blood collection took place at initial diagnosis, before any treatment. Notes on the study in general: A 13-signature model separated ophthalmopathy from stable hyperthyroidism, reaching 87.88% sensitivity and under 82% specificity cross-validated. As the model predicted ophthalmopathy progression, it achieved a sensitivity of about 71% and a specificity of around 76%.

This clonotype was counted at least ten times. The antigen remains unidentified. The source of the PBMCs was about 10 ml of fresh peripheral blood. Amplification from RNA transcripts yielded the TCR beta CDR3 regions. First-round RT-PCR employed HTBI primers, with a second-round multiplex PCR after it. MiXCR, applied by TCRdb to the multiplex PCR reads, yields one record per CDR3 protein. This table has about 400,000 distinct CDR3 sequences, 15% to 20% appearing once. Germline-derived CDR1 and CDR2 are MGHRA and YSYEKL. Trimming removed 5 bases at V and 0 bases at J, with 5 bases between. The CDR3 sequence is 13 residues long.

The chain links TRBV4-1 to TRBJ2-4; D is undetermined. Source material: peripheral blood. The sequence came from a young woman with Graves' ophthalmopathy. The CDR3 DNA reads as TGCGCCAGCAGCGCGCTAGCCAAAAACATTCAGTACTTC. It is translated as CASSALAKNIQYF.